This T cell receptor beta chain derives from a study of blood T cell repertoires in COVID-19. Study in general: Nucleic acid was either cDNA or gDNA, and it came from T cells, B-cell-depleted T cells, or PBMCs.

Germline lookup yields CDR1 SGHTA and CDR2 FQGNSA. This CDR3 has 15 amino acids. The V gene lost 1 base and the J gene lost 5 bases, with 12 bases spanning the gap. Clones were read by immunoSEQ multiplex PCR, and TCRdb kept only the in-frame ones, dropping some. The sample carries 100,000 or so clones, around four fifths recorded once. Sequenced: peripheral blood. The sequence came from a human donor in a cohort sampled during active COVID-19. The chain joins TRBV7-2 to TRBJ1-5; a possible D gene is TRBD1 (5 bases). The CDR3 region is CASSLGFQGYQPQHF. The DNA for the CDR3 is TGTGCCAGCAGCTTAGGGTTTCAGGGATATCAGCCCCAGCATTTT.